The 17 T cell receptor beta chains listed next were all sequenced from one sample in a study of OX40 agonist ivuxolimab in advanced cancers. Here immunoSEQ multiplex PCR was the method, and the copy in TCRdb shows in-frame clones only, minus some. The sample includes fewer than 120,000 clones, approximately 89% of them seen just once. The sample in question was CD4+ or CD8+ T cells sorted from blood, obtained in a trial of the OX40 agonist ivuxolimab. The receptor set was obtained from an adult with an advanced solid tumor such as melanoma, head and neck, liver or kidney cancer.

The chain couples TRBV7-2 to TRBJ1-6, with D hard to call. Deletions cut 1 base from V and 0 bases from J, with 7 bases between. The CDR3 sequence is 16 residues long. Germline assignment: CDR1 SGHTA and CDR2 FQGNSA. Written as DNA, the CDR3 is TGTGCCAGCAGCTTAGTTAGGAGCTCCTATAATTCACCCCTCCACTTT. Translation: CASSLVRSSYNSPLHF.

The gene calls are TRBV28 and TRBJ2-7, with D maybe TRBD1 (5 bases). The V end lost 2 bases, the J end lost 2 bases, and 7 bases lay between the germline ends. Germline-derived CDR1 and CDR2 are MDHEN and SYDVKM. The CDR3 totals 13 residues. The CDR3 DNA reads TGTGCCAGCAGTTTACAGGGTACCTACGAGCAGTACTTC. It is translated as CASSLQGTYEQYF.

The V call is TRBV10-3, the J call TRBJ2-1; D possibly matches TRBD1 or TRBD2 (6 bases each). The CDR3 has 13 amino acids. Looked up from germline, CDR1 is ENHRY and CDR2 is SYGVKD. Between the trimmed V and J ends, which lost 6 bases and 2 bases, there was a span of 8 bases. CDR3 sequence reads: CAIRRDTYNEQFF. The CDR3 DNA sequence: TGTGCCATCAGGCGGGACACCTACAATGAGCAGTTCTTC.

The CDR3 here is CTSSQDVRGDENTEAFF. For the CDR3, the DNA is TGCACCAGCAGCCAAGATGTGCGGGGGGATGAAAACACTGAAGCTTTCTTT. The chain uses TRBV1 and TRBJ1-1. TRBV1 constitutes a pseudogene. This CDR3 has 17 residues.

In its sample, this clone was seen once. The V and J genes are TRBV6-7 and TRBJ2-3; D ambiguous. TRBV6-7 is annotated as an ORF whose role is uncertain. Trimming took off 0 bases at V and 0 bases at J, with 13 bases between the two ends. CDR3 length: 17 residues. The CDR3 sequence is CASSYSKSIPSTDTQYF. CDR3 sequence (DNA): TGTGCCAGCAGTTACTCGAAAAGCATCCCTAGCACAGATACGCAGTATTTT.

The J gene is TRBJ2-7, the V gene TRBV7-6, with TRBD1 matching 9 bases. The CDR3 has 15 amino acids. V shed 2 bases and J 7 bases; nucleotides not matched to a gene: 9. The germline V gene has CDR1 SGHVS and CDR2 FNYEAQ. CDR3 nucleotide sequence: TGTGCCAGCAGCTTATTCCGGGACAGGGAAGATGAGCAGTACTTC. As protein: CASSLFRDREDEQYF.

The chain uses TRBV19 and TRBJ1-1; D ambiguous. CDR1 and CDR2 (germline): LNHDA, SQIVND (reference sequence). V lost 4 bases and J 1 base, leaving 10 bases between the germline ends. The CDR3 totals 14 residues. This CDR3 is CASSKGCQNTEAFF. CDR3 sequence (DNA): TGTGCCAGTAGTAAAGGGTGCCAGAACACTGAAGCTTTCTTT.

V is TRBV28 and J is TRBJ1-2; 8 nucleotides line up with TRBD1. Germline assignment: CDR1 MDHEN and CDR2 SYDVKM. The CDR3 has 14 amino acids. V dropped 6 bases and J dropped 6; count of bases not matched to a gene: 9. The CDR3 DNA reads as TGTGCCAGCAGGCGGACAGGGAGATTCGATGGCTACACCTTC. Its translation: CASRRTGRFDGYTF.

The V and J genes are TRBV7-2 and TRBJ2-7; D is uncertain. The germline V gene encodes CDR1 SGHTA and CDR2 FQGNSA. The CDR3 has 14 residues. The V and J ends lost 0 bases and 5 bases respectively, with 11 bases between them. CDR3 loop: CASSLAKGSNEQYF. The CDR3 DNA reads as TGTGCCAGCAGCTTAGCGAAGGGTTCCAACGAGCAGTACTTC.

Worth noting for this clone: This sample includes further DNA sequences coding for the same CDR3. The rearrangement joins TRBV10-3 to TRBJ1-1, with D hard to call. Germline V lookup: CDR1 ENHRY, CDR2 SYGVKD. This CDR3 region has 13 residues. Trimming shortened V by 0 bases and J by 1 base, and 3 bases separated the two germline ends. The CDR3 loop is CAISESGNTEAFF. The CDR3 DNA reads as TGTGCCATCAGTGAGTCAGGGAACACTGAAGCTTTCTTT.

V is TRBV18 and J is TRBJ1-1, with D uncertain. V was shortened by 5 bases and J by 4 bases, with 11 bases between the two germline ends. The CDR3 has 13 residues. The V gene's germline CDR1 is KGHSH and CDR2 LQKENI. CDR3 bases: TGTGCCAGCTCAGATGGACGGGGCACTGAAGCTTTCTTT. This translates into CASSDGRGTEAFF. The complete variable domain, with remaining parts taken from reference TRBV18 and TRBJ1-1, reads NAGVMQNPRHLVRRRGQEARLRCSPMKGHSHVYWYRQLPEEGLKFMVYLQKENIIDESGMPKERFSAEFPKEGPSILRIQQVVRGDSAAYFCASSDGRGTEAFFGQGTRLTVV.

The chain is built from TRBV5-1 and TRBJ2-7; 16 bases match TRBD2. Germline values: CDR1 SGHRS, CDR2 YFSETQ. The V and J ends lost 0 bases and 5 bases, in that order; junction bases with no gene match: 5. The CDR3 consists of 17 residues. Written as DNA, the CDR3 is TGCGCCAGCAGCTTGGCCGGGACTAGCGGGAGGGTGAACGAGCAGTACTTC. Translated: CASSLAGTSGRVNEQYF.

V is TRBV5-5 and J is TRBJ2-3; D perhaps matches TRBD2 (6 bases). The germline CDR1 and CDR2 sequences are SGHKS and YYEKEE (reference sequence). There are 14 residues in the CDR3. The V end lost 4 bases, the J end lost 5 bases, and 14 bases lay between the germline ends. CDR3 bases: TGTGCCAGCAGCCCATGGAGGGCTGGAGATACGCAGTATTTT. Translated, it gives CASSPWRAGDTQYF. The full variable domain, completed using reference TRBV5-5 and TRBJ2-3, is DAGVTQSPTHLIKTRGQQVTLRCSPISGHKSVSWYQQVLGQGPQFIFQYYEKEERGRGNFPDRFSARQFPNYSSELNVNALLLGDSALYLCASSPWRAGDTQYFGPGTRLTVL.

This clone was observed a few times. The chain is built from TRBV19 and TRBJ2-3, with D uncertain. Trimming took 10 bases from V and 4 from J, leaving 18 bases between them. This CDR3 spans 14 amino acids. Germline V CDR1 and CDR2: LNHDA, SQIVND (reference sequence). As DNA, the CDR3 is TGTGCCATTTCTAAAGACCACGCATCAGATACGCAGTATTTT. Its protein product is CAISKDHASDTQYF.

The rearrangement links TRBV6-5 to TRBJ2-2; 7 bases line up with TRBD1. The germline CDR1 and CDR2 sequences are MNHEY and SVGAGI. Unmatched junction bases numbered 6, after V lost 8 bases and J lost 0 bases. The CDR3 loop spans 15 amino acids. CDR3 DNA sequence: TGTGCCAGCGAGAGGGGGCAAACGAACACCGGGGAGCTGTTTTTT. Translating gives CASERGQTNTGELFF.

This clone has only one observation. This sequence joins TRBV9 and TRBJ2-5; D perhaps matches TRBD2 (5 bases). This CDR3 is 14 amino acids long. Trimming removed 0 bases from V and 1 base from J, with 7 bases in between. Looked up from germline, CDR1 is SGDLS and CDR2 is YYNGEE. CDR3 nucleotides: TGTGCCAGCAGCGTAGCTACTAGCCAAGAGACCCAGTACTTC. Translation gives CASSVATSQETQYF. Looking up the rest from reference TRBV9 and TRBJ2-5 gives the full variable domain: DSGVTQTPKHLITATGQRVTLRCSPRSGDLSVYWYQQSLDQGLQFLIQYYNGEERAKGNILERFSAQQFPDLHSELNLSSLELGDSALYFCASSVATSQETQYFGPGTRLLVL.

This sequence joins TRBV27 and TRBJ1-3, with D unclear. V was shortened by 6 bases and J by 0 bases, with 9 bases between the two germline ends. The CDR3 length is 14 residues. Germline CDR1 MNHEY, CDR2 SMNVEV (reference sequence). The CDR3 bases are TGTGCCAGCAGGGGGATAAACTCTGGAAACACCATATATTTT. Residues: CASRGINSGNTIYF.